The next 25 T cell receptor beta chains were all read from a single sample in a study of T cell changes during pregnancy in multiple sclerosis. Libraries were prepared by immunoSEQ multiplex PCR; TCRdb keeps only in-frame clonotypes and omits some of them. Here the sample spans 75,000 to 95,000 clones, more than 85% being singletons. Source: peripheral blood, taken in the first trimester of pregnancy. The receptors shown here come from a female donor in good health, enrolled as a control in a pregnancy study.

The rearrangement uses TRBV10-3 and TRBJ2-1; 7 nucleotides match TRBD1. CDR1 ENHRY and CDR2 SYGVKD come from the germline V gene. The V gene end was trimmed by 5 bases and the J gene end by 5 bases; junction bases not matched to a gene: 3. The CDR3 consists of 13 residues. Here the CDR3 DNA reads TGTGCCATCAGTCCGACAGGGAACAATGAGCAGTTCTTC. Residues: CAISPTGNNEQFF.

This chain joins TRBV6-1 and TRBJ2-7; 7 bases line up with TRBD2. Germline trimming cut 3 bases from V and 6 bases from J; bases unmatched to any gene: 11. CDR3 size: 15 residues. The V gene's germline CDR1 is MNHNS and CDR2 SASEGT. Here the CDR3 DNA reads TGTGCCAGCAGTGATCCGGGACTACGCAACGCCGAGCAGTACTTC. Protein sequence: CASSDPGLRNAEQYF.

The chain is built from TRBV14 and TRBJ2-3; D gene unclear. The germline CDR1 and CDR2 sequences are SGHDN and FVKESK. The CDR3 is made up of 14 amino acids. V lost 3 bases to trimming and J lost 7 bases, with 14 bases between them. CDR3 nucleotide sequence: TGTGCCAGCAGCCAGACTGACCGATGGCATACGCAGTATTTT. Its translation is CASSQTDRWHTQYF. The whole variable domain, remainder taken from reference TRBV14 and TRBJ2-3, is EAGVTQFPSHSVIEKGQTVTLRCDPISGHDNLYWYRRVMGKEIKFLLHFVKESKQDESGMPNNRFLAERTGGTYSTLKVQPAELEDSGVYFCASSQTDRWHTQYFGPGTRLTVL.

The chain uses TRBV30 and TRBJ2-2; the D gene is possibly TRBD1 (6 bases). Germline V gives CDR1 GTSNPN, CDR2 SVGIG (reference sequence). The CDR3 runs 15 residues. Trimming pared 5 bases from V and 1 base from J, leaving 14 bases between. The CDR3 spells CAWGTGPRNTGELFF. The DNA of the CDR3 is TGTGCCTGGGGAACAGGGCCCCGGAACACCGGGGAGCTGTTTTTT.

The V and J genes are TRBV6-6 and TRBJ2-3; D call uncertain. The germline CDR1 and CDR2 sequences are MNHNY and SVGAGI (reference sequence). V gave up 2 bases and J gave up 4 bases, with 7 bases separating them. The CDR3 contains 13 residues. The CDR3 region is CASSYRGPDTQYF. For the CDR3, the DNA is TGTGCCAGCAGTTACCGTGGCCCAGATACGCAGTATTTT.

The CDR3 sequence is CASRTGFTDTQYF. In DNA form, the CDR3 reads TGTGCCAGTAGAACGGGTTTCACAGATACGCAGTATTTT. V gene TRBV2 combines with J gene TRBJ2-3; D is uncertain. This CDR3 is built from 13 residues. Per germline, CDR1 SNHLY and CDR2 FYNNEI. V lost 9 bases to trimming and J lost 2 bases, with 12 bases between them.

The rearrangement uses TRBV4-3 and TRBJ1-2; 8 positions match TRBD1. This CDR3 has 19 residues. J was trimmed by 5 bases and V by 2 bases; bases with no gene match: 19. Germline lookup yields CDR1 LGHNA and CDR2 YSLEER. CDR3 DNA sequence: TGCGCCAGCAGCCAATCTGGGAAGGACAGGGCGCGTCTTCGATATGGCTACACCTTC. Protein sequence: CASSQSGKDRARLRYGYTF.

The V call is TRBV4-2, the J call TRBJ2-5; the D gene is possibly TRBD1 (7 bases). V was cut by 1 base and J by 3 bases, with 21 bases left in between. CDR3 length: 18 amino acids. Germline lookup yields CDR1 LGHNA and CDR2 YNFKEQ. The CDR3, as DNA: TGTGCCAGCAGCCAAGGAGGGGGAACGGAGGGGGCCAAAGAGACCCAGTACTTC. This gives the protein CASSQGGGTEGAKETQYF.

The chain is built from TRBV27 and TRBJ2-7, with 7 bases identical to TRBD1. The CDR3 is 13 amino acids. Germline assignment: CDR1 MNHEY and CDR2 SMNVEV (reference sequence). V lost 5 bases to trimming and J lost 5 bases; unmatched junction nucleotides: 6. The CDR3 spells CASSATGIHEQYF. The CDR3 DNA reads TGTGCCAGCAGTGCGACAGGGATCCACGAGCAGTACTTC.

This clone was detected only once. The chain couples TRBV28 to TRBJ1-5; tentatively, D is TRBD1 (6 bases). This CDR3 contains 15 residues. Trimming shortened V by 6 bases and J by 2 bases, and 14 bases separated the two germline ends. CDR1 and CDR2 (germline): MDHEN, SYDVKM. DNA for the CDR3: TGTGCCAGCAGCGACGACAAGGGGGGCAATCAGCCCCAGCATTTT. As protein: CASSDDKGGNQPQHF. Using reference TRBV28 and TRBJ1-5 for the parts outside the CDR3, the full variable domain is DVKVTQSSRYLVKRTGEKVFLECVQDMDHENMFWYRQDPGLGLRLIYFSYDVKMKEKGDIPEGYSVSREKKERFSLILESASTNQTSMYLCASSDDKGGNQPQHFGDGTRLSIL.

The chain links TRBV10-3 to TRBJ2-6, with 12 bases identical to TRBD1. V shed 0 bases and J 1 base; nucleotides not matched to a gene: 4. Germline V CDR1 and CDR2: ENHRY, SYGVKD. The CDR3 has 19 amino acids. CDR3 sequence: CAISESGTGGSSGANVLTF. CDR3 nucleotide sequence: TGTGCCATCAGTGAGTCCGGGACAGGGGGCTCATCTGGGGCCAACGTCCTGACTTTC.

This chain joins TRBV2 and TRBJ2-5; maybe TRBD1 (6 bases). The CDR3 has 13 residues. Germline V gene data show CDR1 as SNHLY and CDR2 as FYNNEI. V lost 5 bases and J 5 bases, leaving 12 bases between the germline ends. The DNA for the CDR3 is TGTGCCAGCAGTCCCCCGAGGGGGGAGACCCAGTACTTC. This sequence encodes CASSPPRGETQYF.

This clone was recorded only once. This rearrangement joins TRBV6-1 to TRBJ1-6; D is uncertain. The V gene lost 3 bases and the J gene lost 10 bases, with 16 bases spanning the gap. CDR3 length: 15 residues. CDR1 MNHNS and CDR2 SASEGT come from the germline V gene. CDR3: CASSEQWSALSPLHF. The CDR3 DNA sequence: TGTGCCAGCAGTGAGCAATGGAGTGCTCTCTCACCCCTCCACTTT.

This clone was found once. This chain connects TRBV2 to TRBJ1-5; D unresolved. Trimming stripped 1 base from V and 6 bases from J, with 7 bases between. CDR1 is SNHLY, CDR2 FYNNEI, per germline. The CDR3 spans 13 residues. CDR3 protein: CASSEDTIQPQHF. The CDR3, as DNA: TGTGCCAGCAGTGAAGACACAATTCAGCCCCAGCATTTT.

Here the CDR3 DNA reads TGTGCCAGCAGCTTACGTCGGAGCGGGGTGGAGCACGAGCAGTACTTC. It translates to CASSLRRSGVEHEQYF. This sequence joins TRBV13 and TRBJ2-7; 7 bases agree with TRBD2. Germline CDR1 reads PRHDT; CDR2 reads FYEKMQ (reference sequence). V shed 2 bases, J shed 5 bases, and the junction held 12 bases outside the gene matches. CDR3 length: 16 amino acids.

The rearrangement links TRBV28 to TRBJ2-7; 7 bases map to TRBD1. The CDR3 runs 14 residues. Per germline, CDR1 MDHEN and CDR2 SYDVKM. V lost 2 bases, J lost 0 bases, and 1 base stayed unmatched. The CDR3 DNA reads as TGTGCCAGCAGTTTAGACAGGGACTCCTACGAGCAGTACTTC. It specifies CASSLDRDSYEQYF.

This sequence joins TRBV30 and TRBJ2-7; 8 positions agree with TRBD1. Germline V gives CDR1 GTSNPN, CDR2 SVGIG (reference sequence). The CDR3 runs to 16 residues. J was trimmed by 5 bases and V by 3 bases; bases with no gene match: 15. The CDR3 sequence is CAWSPERDRLLDEQYF. The DNA of the CDR3 is TGTGCCTGGAGCCCAGAACGGGACAGGTTACTTGACGAGCAGTACTTC. The full variable domain, completed using reference TRBV30 and TRBJ2-7, is SQTIHQWPATLVQPVGSPLSLECTVEGTSNPNLYWYRQAAGRGLQLLFYSVGIGQISSEVPQNLSASRPQDRQFILSSKKLLLSDSGFYLCAWSPERDRLLDEQYFGPGTRLTVT.

The V call is TRBV27, the J call TRBJ2-1; D might be TRBD2 (5 bases). The CDR3 is 12 amino acids. V was cut by 5 bases and J by 6 bases, with 8 bases left in between. Germline V lookup: CDR1 MNHEY, CDR2 SMNVEV (reference sequence). CDR3: CASSIRGNEQFF. DNA for the CDR3: TGTGCCAGCAGTATTCGGGGCAATGAGCAGTTCTTC.

The rearrangement links TRBV7-2 to TRBJ1-1; a weak D match, TRBD1 (5 bases). The germline CDR1 and CDR2 sequences are SGHTA and FQGNSA. The CDR3 extends over 15 amino acids. Trimming removed 3 bases from V and 4 bases from J, with 15 bases in between. CDR3 loop: CASSFALGGSTEAFF. CDR3 nucleotide sequence: TGTGCCAGCAGCTTCGCTTTGGGGGGTAGCACTGAAGCTTTCTTT.

This clone was seen just once. CDR3 residues: CASLPGVGYGYTF. The CDR3 bases are TGTGCCAGCCTTCCAGGGGTAGGGTATGGCTACACCTTC. The V call is TRBV6-6, the J call TRBJ1-2; a weak D match, TRBD1 (6 bases). The germline V gene encodes CDR1 MNHNY and CDR2 SVGAGI (reference sequence). This CDR3 comprises 13 residues. V lost 8 bases to trimming and J lost 5 bases, with 15 bases between them.

V usage is TRBV29-1 and J usage is TRBJ1-2, with 8 bases identical to TRBD1. The V segment lost 6 bases and the J segment 7 bases; nucleotides outside the gene matches: 4. CDR3 length equals 11 residues. CDR1 SQVTM and CDR2 ANQGSEA come from the germline V gene. The CDR3 DNA reads as TGCAGCGTGCAGGGGGCGTTTGGCTACACCTTC. It codes for CSVQGAFGYTF.

This sequence joins TRBV9 and TRBJ2-3; D might be TRBD2 (7 bases). This CDR3 has 17 residues. Trimming removed 1 base from V and 4 bases from J, with 19 bases in between. CDR1 is SGDLS and CDR2 is YYNGEE in the germline V gene. Here the CDR3 DNA reads TGTGCCAGCAGCGTAAAGCCTTGGGGGGGCCCTTCAGATACGCAGTATTTT. Its translation: CASSVKPWGGPSDTQYF.

Points on this clone: An end of the junction does not agree with germline; a read error may underlie this. The V and J genes are TRBV5-6 and TRBJ2-7; D is unresolved. The CDR3 runs 12 residues. Looked up from germline, CDR1 is SGHDT and CDR2 is YYEEEE. The CDR3, as DNA: TGTGCCAGCAGCCTCGACTCCTCCGAGCAGTACTTC. Translation gives CASSLDSSEQYF.

The chain couples TRBV7-8 to TRBJ2-1; D is perhaps TRBD1 (5 bases). Trimming removed 0 bases at V and 9 bases at J, with 6 bases between. CDR3 length equals 12 residues. CDR1 SGHVS and CDR2 FQNEAQ come from the germline V gene. The CDR3 is CASSLAGAEQFF. CDR3 nucleotide sequence: TGTGCCAGCAGCTTAGCTGGGGCTGAGCAGTTCTTC.

The V and J genes are TRBV7-9 and TRBJ2-7, with D maybe TRBD1 (7 bases). The CDR3 has 13 residues. V was clipped by 9 bases and J by 6 bases, with 18 bases between them. The germline V gene encodes CDR1 SEHNR and CDR2 FQNEAQ (reference sequence). For the CDR3, the DNA is TGTGCCAGTCGGAGGGGGCCACAGGGCGAGCAGTACTTC. Its protein is CASRRGPQGEQYF.